These 19 T cell receptor beta chains were all obtained from the same sample, sequenced in a study of graft-versus-host responses after intestinal transplantation (dated by TCRdb to 2020 to 2022). Library method: the immunoSEQ multiplex PCR assay. TCRdb re-hosts the immuneACCESS table, in-frame sequences only. Its copies lack some clones; in the studies checked, an unresolved V gene accounts for under half of them, and the cause for the rest is not known. Within this sample are around 55,000 clones, with about 89% of them counted one time only. The ten largest make up 0.55% to 0.8% of the sample. No antigens are known for them. Read against the paper, the sample's time point label means: cells obtained before transplantation from donor or recipient. The sequencing here drew on unstimulated CD4+ T cells sorted from spleen or lymph node cells, taken before transplant. The receptors were gathered from a human donor who was the organ donor for an intestinal transplant.

This clone was recorded a few times. This rearrangement joins TRBV28 to TRBJ2-5; 9 bases line up with TRBD2. J gave up 4 bases and V 6 bases, and 6 bases lay outside the gene matches. The CDR3 has 14 amino acids. Germline V gene sequence: CDR1 MDHEN, CDR2 SYDVKM. CDR3 DNA: TGTGCCAGCAGCTTAGCGGGAGTAACAGAGACCCAGTACTTC. This translates into CASSLAGVTETQYF.

This chain links TRBV2 with TRBJ2-1; 12 bases agree with TRBD2. Per the germline V gene, CDR1 is SNHLY and CDR2 is FYNNEI. The junction had 6 bases not matched to a gene; V was cut back by 4 bases and J by 8 bases. The CDR3 has 15 residues. The CDR3 sequence: CASSGRTSGTHEQFF. CDR3 bases: TGTGCCAGCAGTGGTAGGACTAGCGGGACCCATGAGCAGTTCTTC. Drawing the rest from reference TRBV2 and TRBJ2-1, the complete variable domain is EPEVTQTPSHQVTQMGQEVILRCVPISNHLYFYWYRQILGQKVEFLVSFYNNEISEKSEIFDDQFSVERPDGSNFTLKIRSTKLEDSAMYFCASSGRTSGTHEQFFGPGTRLTVL.

The chain combines TRBV5-4 with TRBJ2-1; TRBD2 might be the D (5 bases). The germline CDR1 and CDR2 sequences are SGHNT and YYREEE (reference sequence). There are 13 residues in the CDR3. The V gene lost 5 bases and the J gene lost 8 bases, with 14 bases spanning the gap. The chain's CDR3 is CASSKPLGDEQFF. The CDR3 bases are TGTGCCAGCAGTAAACCTTTGGGAGATGAGCAGTTCTTC. The complete variable domain, with remaining parts taken from reference TRBV5-4 and TRBJ2-1, reads ETGVTQSPTHLIKTRGQQVTLRCSSQSGHNTVSWYQQALGQGPQFIFQYYREEENGRGNFPPRFSGLQFPNYSSELNVNALELDDSALYLCASSKPLGDEQFFGPGTRLTVL.

The chain links TRBV27 to TRBJ2-7, with D perhaps TRBD2 (6 bases). Germline V gives CDR1 MNHEY, CDR2 SMNVEV (reference sequence). V lost 5 bases and J lost 1, with 15 bases in between. CDR3 length: 15 amino acids. DNA for the CDR3: TGTGCCAGCAGTGAACAGGTTGGGGGGTCCTACGAGCAGTACTTC. This gives the protein CASSEQVGGSYEQYF.

This chain's CDR3 is CASSPTGSSYEQYF. The CDR3 DNA sequence: TGTGCCAGCTCTCCCACGGGTAGCTCCTACGAGCAGTACTTC. The chain uses TRBV18 and TRBJ2-7; D ambiguous. This CDR3 spans 14 amino acids. V lost 6 bases to trimming and J lost 0 bases, with 12 bases between them. Per the germline V gene, CDR1 is KGHSH and CDR2 is LQKENI.

This clone was seen only once. J is TRBJ1-3 and V is TRBV5-8; D remains ambiguous. Germline V gene lookup returns CDR1 SGHTS and CDR2 YDEGEE. V lost 6 bases to trimming and J lost 1 base, with 11 bases between them. The CDR3 runs 14 residues. For the CDR3, the DNA is TGTGCCAGCATCAGGACGGGGTCTGGAAACACCATATATTTT. Its protein product is CASIRTGSGNTIYF.

The genes are TRBV28 and TRBJ2-5; a weak D match, TRBD2 (6 bases). There are 15 residues in the CDR3. Trimming cost V 3 bases and J 5 bases, with 16 bases left between them. Germline CDR1 and CDR2: MDHEN and SYDVKM. The CDR3 nucleotides are TGTGCCAGCAGTTTGCCGGGAGCCCTCAGGGAGACCCAGTACTTC. It codes for CASSLPGALRETQYF.

The genes are TRBV11-2 and TRBJ2-7; 10 nucleotides line up with TRBD2. Trimming at V came to 0 bases and at J to 9 bases, leaving 11 bases not matched to a gene. The CDR3 runs 16 residues. The germline V gene encodes CDR1 SGHAT and CDR2 FQNNGV. The DNA of the CDR3 is TGTGCCAGCAGCTTAGATCGGTCTAGCGGGAGAGTCGGGCAGTACTTC. Its translation is CASSLDRSSGRVGQYF.

The chain links TRBV14 to TRBJ2-5; 14 nucleotides match TRBD2. Germline CDR1 is SGHDN and CDR2 is FVKESK. This CDR3 has 18 residues. Trimming cost V 2 bases and J 1 base; bases outside gene matches: 6. The CDR3 here is CASSQMTSGRGSQETQYF. The CDR3 DNA reads as TGTGCCAGCAGCCAAATGACTAGCGGGAGGGGGAGCCAAGAGACCCAGTACTTC.

The count of this clone is one. This chain joins TRBV11-2 and TRBJ2-1, with 7 positions matching TRBD2. CDR3 length: 15 amino acids. Per germline, CDR1 SGHAT and CDR2 FQNNGV. V lost 5 bases and J lost 8; bases outside the gene matches: 12. CDR3 sequence reads: CASSLDGRESDEQFF. CDR3 DNA sequence: TGTGCCAGCAGCCTGGACGGGCGGGAGTCGGATGAGCAGTTCTTC.

The chain recombines TRBV28 with TRBJ2-3; no clear D gene. Trimming pared 7 bases from V and 1 base from J, leaving 6 bases between. Germline lookup yields CDR1 MDHEN and CDR2 SYDVKM. The CDR3 length is 12 residues. The CDR3 nucleotides are TGTGCCAGCACGGGTGGCACAGATACGCAGTATTTT. It translates to CASTGGTDTQYF.

V and J are TRBV7-2 and TRBJ2-3; 7 nucleotides match TRBD2. Trimming removed 6 bases from V and 6 bases from J; junction bases left unmatched: 12. The V gene's germline CDR1 is SGHTA and CDR2 FQGNSA. The CDR3 sequence is 15 residues long. Here the CDR3 DNA reads TGTGCCAGCAGGATGACTAGCAGGCCCCCGGATACGCAGTATTTT. As protein: CASRMTSRPPDTQYF.

The chain employs TRBV7-2 and TRBJ1-5; 7 nucleotides line up with TRBD1. The CDR3 is made up of 14 amino acids. The V gene's germline CDR1 is SGHTA and CDR2 FQGNSA. The junction had 1 base not matched to a gene; V was cut back by 1 base and J by 4 bases. This CDR3 reads CASSLEQGNQPQHF. CDR3 sequence (DNA): TGTGCCAGCAGCTTAGAACAGGGGAATCAGCCCCAGCATTTT.

V is TRBV9 and J is TRBJ2-7, with TRBD2 matching over 12 bases. The CDR3 sequence is 15 residues long. V was clipped by 4 bases and J by 4 bases; unmatched bases: 6. Germline CDR1 SGDLS, CDR2 YYNGEE. The chain's CDR3 is CASSSSGTSGYEQYF. The CDR3, as DNA: TGTGCCAGCAGCTCCTCCGGGACTAGCGGGTACGAGCAGTACTTC.

The chain recombines TRBV11-2 with TRBJ1-2; D may be TRBD1 (5 bases). The ends were cut back, 5 bases at V and 2 bases at J, with 15 bases in the middle. Germline loops: CDR1 SGHAT, CDR2 FQNNGV. CDR3 length: 15 residues. CDR3 sequence reads: CASSAGRYPNYGYTF. CDR3 nucleotides: TGTGCCAGCAGCGCGGGACGATATCCCAACTATGGCTACACCTTC. The variable domain in full, with the rest retrieved from reference TRBV11-2 and TRBJ1-2, is EAGVAQSPRYKIIEKRQSVAFWCNPISGHATLYWYQQILGQGPKLLIQFQNNGVVDDSQLPKDRFSAERLKGVDSTLKIQPAKLEDSAVYLCASSAGRYPNYGYTFGSGTRLTVV.

This chain links TRBV6-5 with TRBJ2-7; the D gene is possibly TRBD1 (5 bases). This CDR3 spans 14 amino acids. Trimming cost V 5 bases and J 3 bases, with 14 bases left between them. Germline CDR1 is MNHEY and CDR2 is SVGAGI. The CDR3 region is CASSPRVNIYEQYF. The CDR3, as DNA: TGTGCCAGCAGTCCCAGGGTAAATATCTACGAGCAGTACTTC.

This chain uses TRBV5-3 with TRBJ2-7; 10 bases are a match to TRBD1. TRBV5-3 is an ORF for which the function is uncertain. CDR3 length equals 13 residues. Losses at the gene ends were 3 bases for V and 4 bases for J; bases not matched to a gene: 1. The CDR3 is CARSSGQGYEQYF. CDR3 DNA sequence: TGTGCCAGAAGCTCGGGACAGGGGTACGAGCAGTACTTC.

The chain uses TRBV28 and TRBJ1-1, with D tentatively TRBD1 (5 bases). V lost 2 bases, J lost 9 bases, and 13 bases lay in between. This CDR3 is 13 amino acids long. Germline assignment: CDR1 MDHEN and CDR2 SYDVKM. The CDR3 sequence is CASSLRGGEKAFF. DNA of the CDR3: TGTGCCAGCAGTTTAAGGGGTGGAGAGAAAGCTTTCTTT.

This clone was seen only a few times. The chain is built from TRBV6-5 and TRBJ2-7; TRBD2 aligns across 11 bases. CDR1 MNHEY and CDR2 SVGAGI come from the germline V gene. CDR3 length: 14 amino acids. J gave up 6 bases and V 4 bases, and 5 bases lay outside the gene matches. CDR3 DNA sequence: TGTGCCAGCAGTTCGGGACTAGCGGCCTCCGAGCAGTACTTC. Translating gives CASSSGLAASEQYF.